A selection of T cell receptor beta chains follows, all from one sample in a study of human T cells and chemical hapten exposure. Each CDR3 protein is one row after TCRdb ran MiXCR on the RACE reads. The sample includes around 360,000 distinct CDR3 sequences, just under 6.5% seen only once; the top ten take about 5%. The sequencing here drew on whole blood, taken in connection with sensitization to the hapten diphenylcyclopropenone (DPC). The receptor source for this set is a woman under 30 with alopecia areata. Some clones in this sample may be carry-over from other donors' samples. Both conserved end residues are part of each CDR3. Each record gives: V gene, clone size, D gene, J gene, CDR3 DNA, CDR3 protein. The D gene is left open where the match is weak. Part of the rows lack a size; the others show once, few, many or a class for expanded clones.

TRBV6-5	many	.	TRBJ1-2	TGTGCCAGCAGTTACTCGCGAAGGAACGGGGGCTACACCTTC	CASSYSRRNGGYTF
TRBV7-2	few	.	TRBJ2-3	TGTGCCAGCAGCTTAAATCCTCACCCTCCCACAGATACGCAGTATTTT	CASSLNPHPPTDTQYF
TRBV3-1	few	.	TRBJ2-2	TGTGCCAGCAGCCAGAATTCCGGGTTGAACACCGGGGAGCTGTTTTTT	CASSQNSGLNTGELFF
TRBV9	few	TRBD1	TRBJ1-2	TGTGCCAGCAATGGAGGGGACAGGGGCTATGGCTACACCTTC	CASNGGDRGYGYTF
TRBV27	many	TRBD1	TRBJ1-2	TGTGCCAGCCGACAGGGGGTTGACTATGGCTACACCTTC	CASRQGVDYGYTF
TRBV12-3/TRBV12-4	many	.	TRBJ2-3	TGTGCCAGCAGTTTGTCGGGGGCAGATACGCAGTATTTT	CASSLSGADTQYF
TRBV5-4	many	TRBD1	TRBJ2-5	TGTGCCAGCAGCCTTACAGGGGCAGAGACCCAGTACTTC	CASSLTGAETQYF
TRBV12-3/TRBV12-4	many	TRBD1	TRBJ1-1	TGTGCCAGCAGCCAGGGGACAGCCTACACTGAAGCTTTCTTT	CASSQGTAYTEAFF
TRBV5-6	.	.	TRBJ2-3	TGTGCCAGCAGCCCGCCCCTCGACGTCCCTAAAGGGTCAGATACGCAGTATTTT	CASSPPLDVPKGSDTQYF
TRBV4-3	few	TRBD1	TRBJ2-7	TGCGCCAGCAGCCAGGACAGGGTCAACGAGCAGTACTTC	CASSQDRVNEQYF
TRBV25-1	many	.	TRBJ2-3	TGTGCCAGCAGTGGGGACGGCACAGATACGCAGTATTTT	CASSGDGTDTQYF
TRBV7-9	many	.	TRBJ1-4	TGTGCCAGCAGCTTAGCGCGGGGGCCAACTAATGAAAAACTGTTTTTT	CASSLARGPTNEKLFF
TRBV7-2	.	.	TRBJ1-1	TGTGCCAGCAGCTTAGTGCCCATGCCAGGGATGGTCCGAGGCACTGAAGCTTTCTTT	CASSLVPMPGMVRGTEAFF
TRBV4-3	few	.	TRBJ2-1	TGCGCCAGCAGCCCCCACTCCGGGGCGACAAATGAGCAGTTCTTC	CASSPHSGATNEQFF
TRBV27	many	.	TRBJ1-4	TGTGCCAGCAGTTTATCGGAGTCGGGAGGACTGTTTTTT	CASSLSESGGLFF
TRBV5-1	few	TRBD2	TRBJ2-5	TGCGCCAGCAGCCCGACTAGCGGGGGGCTCGGGACCCAGTACTTC	CASSPTSGGLGTQYF
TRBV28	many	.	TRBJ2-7	TGTGCCAGCAGTTCCTTACCGACGGTCCTCTCCTACGAGCAGTACTTC	CASSSLPTVLSYEQYF
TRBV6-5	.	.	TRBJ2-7	TGTGCCAGCAGTCCAATGGACAGTTCCTACGAGCAGTACTTC	CASSPMDSSYEQYF
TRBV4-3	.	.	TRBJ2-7	TGCGCCAGCAGCCAAGAACGCGGTGCCCTCTACGAGCAGTACTTC	CASSQERGALYEQYF
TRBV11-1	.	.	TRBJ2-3	TGTGCCAGCAGCTTAGAATCCCCCAGGACGCAGTATTTT	CASSLESPRTQYF
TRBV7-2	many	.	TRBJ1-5	TGTGCCAGCAGCCAAGACGGGGGGTACCAGCCCCAGCATTTT	CASSQDGGYQPQHF
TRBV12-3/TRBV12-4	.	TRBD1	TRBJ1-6	TGTGCCAGCAGGCCTGGGACAGGGGGCTCTGTATCACCCCTCCACTTT	CASRPGTGGSVSPLHF
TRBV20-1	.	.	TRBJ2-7	TGCAGTGCCAGGAAAGGGGGGGAGCTCTACGAGCAGTACTTC	CSARKGGELYEQYF
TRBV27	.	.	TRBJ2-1	TGTGCCAGCAATTCTTGGGAGGGGGCCCAAGATGAGCAGTTCTTC	CASNSWEGAQDEQFF
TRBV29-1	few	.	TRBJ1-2	TGCAGCGTTGATGCTGGGGGTGGAAGGATAAATGGCTACACCTTC	CSVDAGGGRINGYTF
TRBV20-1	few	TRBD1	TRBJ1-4	TGCAGTGCCGTACAGGGGACGGATGAAAAACTGTTTTTT	CSAVQGTDEKLFF
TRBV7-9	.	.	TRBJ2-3	TGTGCCAGCAGCTTAATCTGGGGCCCAGGGGATGATACGCAGTATTTT	CASSLIWGPGDDTQYF
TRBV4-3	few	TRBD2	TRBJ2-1	TGCGCCAGCAGCCAAGATTTTGGACTAGCGGGGCACAATGAGCAGTTCTTC	CASSQDFGLAGHNEQFF
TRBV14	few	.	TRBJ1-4	TGTGCCAGCAGCCAATTCGTTAGTAGTGGTGAAAAACTGTTTTTT	CASSQFVSSGEKLFF
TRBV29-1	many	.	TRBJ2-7	TGCAGCGTTGTTCACCCAGGGGATGTCTCCTACGAGCAGTACTTC	CSVVHPGDVSYEQYF
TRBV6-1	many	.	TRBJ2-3	TGTGCCAGCGACAGGACAGTCCGCACAGATACGCAGTATTTT	CASDRTVRTDTQYF
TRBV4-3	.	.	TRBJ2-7	TGCCCCAGCAGCCAAGAACTGACGGGGGAGCAGTACTTC	CPSSQELTGEQYF
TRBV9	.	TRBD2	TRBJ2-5	TGTGCCAGCAGCGGGACTAGCCGCCAAGAGACCCAGTACTTC	CASSGTSRQETQYF
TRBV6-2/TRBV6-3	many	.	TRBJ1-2	TGTGCCAGCAGCAGGCTTCCTGGAGCCTATGGCTACACCTTC	CASSRLPGAYGYTF
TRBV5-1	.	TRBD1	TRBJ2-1	TGCGCCAGCAGCTTGGGGGACAGATCGAATGAGCAGTTCTTC	CASSLGDRSNEQFF
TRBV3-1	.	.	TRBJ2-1	TGTGCCAGCAGCCTTTTCCTAGCTCGGGGATTGGTGCAGTTCTTC	CASSLFLARGLVQFF
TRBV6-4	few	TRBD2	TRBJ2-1	TGTGCCAGCAGTGGGACTAGCGGTAATGAGCAGTTCTTC	CASSGTSGNEQFF
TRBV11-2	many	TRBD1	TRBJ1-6	TGTGCCAGCAGCAGCCGGGACAGGGCTAATTCACCCCTCCACTTT	CASSSRDRANSPLHF
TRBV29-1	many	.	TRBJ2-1	TGCAGCGGAGACAGGGGAGGGAATGAGCAGTTCTTC	CSGDRGGNEQFF
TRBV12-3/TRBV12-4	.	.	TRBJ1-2	TGTGCCAGCAGTTTAGCGCTGATCTATGGCTACACCTTC	CASSLALIYGYTF
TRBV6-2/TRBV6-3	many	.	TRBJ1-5	TGTGCCAGCAGAGCCGGACAGAGCAATCAGCCCCAGCATTTT	CASRAGQSNQPQHF
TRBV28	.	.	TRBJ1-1	TGTGCCAGCAGTTTGGGCGAATCATTCAGTGAAGCTTTCTTT	CASSLGESFSEAFF
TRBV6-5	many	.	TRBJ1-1	TGTGCCAGCAGACCGCGGTTCTGGATGACTGAAGCTTTCTTT	CASRPRFWMTEAFF
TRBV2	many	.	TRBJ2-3	TGTGCCAGCAGTGTATGGACACGGGATACGCAGTATTTT	CASSVWTRDTQYF
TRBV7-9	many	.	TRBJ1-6	TGTGCCAGCAGCCCCCTTTGGCCAGGGAGCTCCTATAATTCACCCCTCCACTTT	CASSPLWPGSSYNSPLHF
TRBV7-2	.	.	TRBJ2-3	TGTGCCAGCAGCGACGACGCCGGGATCCCCACGGATACGCAGTATTTT	CASSDDAGIPTDTQYF
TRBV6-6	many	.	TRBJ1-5	TGTGCCAGCAGTTACAACGGACCTTATCAGCCCCAGCATTTT	CASSYNGPYQPQHF
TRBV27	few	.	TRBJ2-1	TGTGCCAGCAGGCACTTCACAGGGGAGGGATACAATGAGCAGTTCTTC	CASRHFTGEGYNEQFF
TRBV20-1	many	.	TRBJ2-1	TGCAGTGCTCTTGGACTGAGCAATGAGCAGTTCTTC	CSALGLSNEQFF
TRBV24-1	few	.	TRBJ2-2	TGTGCCACCAGTGAGGCACGGAACGGAGGGGAGCTGTTTTTT	CATSEARNGGELFF
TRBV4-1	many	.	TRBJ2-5	TGCGCCAGCAGCCAAGAGGACACAGCCGTTCGCGAGACCCAGTACTTC	CASSQEDTAVRETQYF
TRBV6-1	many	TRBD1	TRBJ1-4	TGTGCCAGCAGTGAGGGACAGGCAATCAACGAAAAACTGTTTTTT	CASSEGQAINEKLFF